This T cell receptor beta chain was observed in a study of shared clonotypes between healthy human individuals. Study results and caveats: Represented genetic and exposure-history diversity was restricted by having few donors.

The donors, all of them Caucasian adults, lived in Nashville, Tennessee. It was at deep level that the assay was run. Sorted-subset replicate PCRs used approximately 180 ng of genomic DNA. This amount corresponded to tens of thousands of T cell genomes. Produced via immunoSEQ multiplex PCR; TCRdb's table is partial and in-frame only. This table holds over 850,000 clones, around three quarters found once. Trimming cost V 10 bases and J 4 bases; bases outside gene matches: 5. This CDR3 spans 13 amino acids. The germline CDR1 and CDR2 sequences are MDHEN and SYDVKM. Worth noting for this clone: Its cognate antigen is unknown.

The chain joins TRBV28 to TRBJ1-3; 9 bases map to TRBD1. Material: memory CD4+ T cells from PBMCs. As for subset: CD45RA-negative fraction. The source is a man between 18 and 29 years old in good health. Some clones in this sample may be carry-over from other donors' samples. This CDR3 is CAIGTGSGNTIYF. Here the CDR3 DNA reads TGTGCCATCGGGACAGGGTCAGGAAACACCATATATTTT. Based on the CDR3 plus reference TRBV28 and TRBJ1-3, the full variable domain is DVKVTQSSRYLVKRTGEKVFLECVQDMDHENMFWYRQDPGLGLRLIYFSYDVKMKEKGDIPEGYSVSREKKERFSLILESASTNQTSMYLCAIGTGSGNTIYFGEGSWLTVV.